A single sample is the source of the 31 T cell receptor beta chains below, sequenced in a study of graft-versus-host responses after intestinal transplantation. The antigens for these receptors are not known. Assay: immunoSEQ multiplex PCR; the TCRdb copy retains only in-frame clones and omits some. In the table there are roughly 120,000 clones, 90% of which are singletons. The source was unstimulated CD4+ T cells sorted from spleen or lymph node cells, collected before intestinal transplant. The source is a human donor who received an intestinal transplant.

The genes are TRBV28 and TRBJ2-7, with 12 bases lining up with TRBD1. Losses at the gene ends were 6 bases for V and 5 bases for J; bases not matched to a gene: 5. Germline CDR1 reads MDHEN; CDR2 reads SYDVKM. The CDR3 extends over 14 amino acids. CDR3 bases: TGTGCCAGCAGGGGACAGGGGGCAATTCACGAGCAGTACTTC. Protein: CASRGQGAIHEQYF.

The chain has TRBV27 and TRBJ2-1; D is possibly TRBD2 (5 bases). Germline V gene sequence: CDR1 MNHEY, CDR2 SMNVEV (reference sequence). The CDR3 sequence is 14 residues long. The V gene lost 3 bases and the J gene lost 3 bases, with 9 bases spanning the gap. The CDR3 DNA sequence: TGTGCCAGCAGTTTGGGCGGGTTCTACAATGAGCAGTTCTTC. Protein sequence: CASSLGGFYNEQFF.

This clone has just a few counts. The chain links TRBV10-3 to TRBJ2-3; the D gene is possibly TRBD2 (6 bases). The V gene lost 4 bases and the J gene lost 1 base, with 9 bases spanning the gap. This CDR3 is 14 amino acids long. Germline values: CDR1 ENHRY, CDR2 SYGVKD. Here the CDR3 reads CAISGTTRTDTQYF. The CDR3 DNA sequence: TGTGCCATCAGTGGGACTACCCGCACAGATACGCAGTATTTT.

The chain joins TRBV7-2 to TRBJ2-7; TRBD1 matches at 8 bases. In germline, CDR1 is SGHTA, CDR2 FQGNSA. Unmatched junction bases numbered 7, after V lost 5 bases and J lost 7 bases. The CDR3 contains 13 residues. The CDR3 sequence is CASSTRQGKEQYF. CDR3 DNA: TGTGCCAGCAGCACCCGACAGGGGAAGGAGCAGTACTTC.

The chain carries TRBV4-3 and TRBJ1-4; tentative D call: TRBD1 (5 bases). Germline assignment: CDR1 LGHNA and CDR2 YSLEER. Trimming left V 0 bases short and J 10 bases short, with 12 bases between. The CDR3 contains 14 residues. This CDR3 is CASSQEPRVGKLFF. CDR3 coding DNA: TGCGCCAGCAGCCAAGAACCCAGGGTAGGAAAACTGTTTTTT.

This rearrangement joins TRBV4-2 to TRBJ2-4, with 11 positions matching TRBD2. J lost 10 bases, V lost 0 bases, and 11 bases had no gene match. The V gene's germline CDR1 is LGHNA and CDR2 YNFKEQ. There are 17 residues in the CDR3. CDR3 amino acids: CASSQDASGRSRSIQYF. The CDR3 nucleotides are TGTGCCAGCAGCCAAGATGCTAGCGGGAGGTCAAGGAGTATTCAGTACTTC.

The V gene is TRBV4-3, the J gene TRBJ2-1, with 10 bases matching TRBD2. Germline-derived CDR1 and CDR2 are LGHNA and YSLEER. The CDR3 contains 18 residues. The J segment lost 9 bases and the V segment lost 0 bases, leaving 14 bases of the junction unmatched. CDR3 nucleotide sequence: TGCGCCAGCAGCCAAGATCCCTTTAGCGGGGGGCAGAGGGGTGAGCAGTTCTTC. It yields the protein CASSQDPFSGGQRGEQFF.

The V gene is TRBV18, the J gene TRBJ2-5, with unresolved D. The J call may be faulty, since TRBJ2-7 better matches the DNA end. Germline CDR1 is KGHSH and CDR2 is LQKENI. The CDR3 has 13 amino acids. CDR3 in DNA: TGTGCCAGCTCACAATCCGACGGGTACGAGCAGTACTTC. Its translation: CASSQSDGYEQYF.

This chain connects TRBV21-1 to TRBJ2-2; the table's D call TRBD1 went unverified against the DNA. TRBV21-1 corresponds to a pseudogene. The CDR3 totals 13 residues. CDR3 protein: CASSEQNTGELFF. The CDR3 region has the DNA TGTGCCAGCAGCGAACAGAACACCGGGGAGCTGTTTTTT.

The V call is TRBV27, the J call TRBJ2-7, with a possible D match to TRBD1 (5 bases). The germline V gene has CDR1 MNHEY and CDR2 SMNVEV (reference sequence). The CDR3 spans 14 residues. Trimming shortened V by 3 bases and J by 3 bases, and 12 bases separated the two germline ends. In nucleotides, the CDR3 is TGTGCCAGCAGTTTCCGAATCCAGGGCTACGAGCAGTACTTC. Its translation is CASSFRIQGYEQYF.

With respect to this clone: The limits of the CDR3 on the DNA are not certain, so only TCRdb's listed CDR3 is given. V and J are TRBV14 and TRBJ2-7; the table's D gene call, TRBD2, was not cross checked with the DNA. Looked up from germline, CDR1 is SGHDN and CDR2 is FVKESK. The CDR3 has 15 amino acids, counting both end residues. Here the CDR3 reads CASSQAATVLYQQYF.

This clone was seen only once. The CDR3 region is CASSYRRGNTIYF. The CDR3 nucleotides are TGTGCCAGCAGTTACCGGCGGGGAAACACCATATATTTT. The rearrangement joins TRBV6-5 to TRBJ1-3; D ambiguous. CDR3 length: 13 residues. Germline CDR1 reads MNHEY; CDR2 reads SVGAGI. The V end lost 2 bases, the J end lost 4 bases, and 6 bases lay between the germline ends.

J is TRBJ2-7 and V is TRBV7-9; D is perhaps TRBD1 (6 bases). The ends were cut back, 5 bases at V and 5 bases at J, with 16 bases in the middle. CDR1 is SEHNR, CDR2 FQNEAQ, per germline (reference sequence). The CDR3 length is 14 residues. The CDR3 loop is CASSPGTGTDEQYF. As DNA, the CDR3 is TGTGCCAGCAGCCCGGGAACAGGGACCGACGAGCAGTACTTC.

This rearrangement joins TRBV5-1 to TRBJ2-3; D is possibly TRBD2 (5 bases). Per the germline V gene, CDR1 is SGHRS and CDR2 is YFSETQ. Trimming took off 4 bases at V and 2 bases at J, with 11 bases between the two ends. The CDR3 runs 14 residues. The CDR3 spells CASSPRGNTDTQYF. The CDR3 DNA follows: TGCGCCAGCAGCCCTCGGGGAAACACAGATACGCAGTATTTT.

In its sample, this clone was seen once. V and J are TRBV9 and TRBJ2-3; tentatively, D is TRBD1 (6 bases). In germline, CDR1 is SGDLS, CDR2 YYNGEE. The CDR3 is 17 residues long. V was pared by 0 bases and J by 2 bases, with 16 bases between. CDR3 coding DNA: TGTGCCAGCAGCGTAGAGCCAGGGGCACCCTCCACAGATACGCAGTATTTT. This codes for CASSVEPGAPSTDTQYF.

V usage is TRBV2 and J usage is TRBJ1-4; tentatively, D is TRBD1 (6 bases). The V end was cut by 3 bases, the J end by 5 bases, with 19 bases between. This CDR3 has 17 residues. Per germline, CDR1 SNHLY and CDR2 FYNNEI. CDR3 region: CASSDMKDRNSNEKLFF. DNA of the CDR3: TGTGCCAGCAGTGATATGAAGGACAGAAATAGCAATGAAAAACTGTTTTTT.

The rearrangement uses TRBV28 and TRBJ1-1, with 7 bases lining up with TRBD1. Germline V lookup: CDR1 MDHEN, CDR2 SYDVKM. After removal of 3 bases from V and 3 bases from J, the junction contained 7 bases not matched to a gene. The CDR3 consists of 15 residues. This chain's CDR3 is CASSFNRGRDTEAFF. CDR3 DNA: TGTGCCAGCAGTTTCAACAGGGGTAGAGACACTGAAGCTTTCTTT.

V usage is TRBV5-4 and J usage is TRBJ2-7; 8 bases fit TRBD1. The germline V gene encodes CDR1 SGHNT and CDR2 YYREEE (reference sequence). The V segment lost 4 bases and the J segment 6 bases; nucleotides outside the gene matches: 3. The CDR3 totals 12 residues. DNA for the CDR3: TGTGCCAGCAGCAGGACAGGGTCCGAGCAGTACTTC. This codes for CASSRTGSEQYF.

This chain connects TRBV23-1 to TRBJ1-1, with 7 bases aligning to TRBD1. TRBV23-1 counts as an open reading frame of uncertain function. The length of the CDR3 is 18 residues. After removal of 0 bases from V and 1 base from J, the junction contained 11 bases not matched to a gene. The CDR3 nucleotides are TGCGCCAGCAGTCAATCAGGTCCAGGGGGTTCGGCGAACACTGAAGCTTTCTTT. Its translation is CASSQSGPGGSANTEAFF.

The CDR3 DNA sequence: TGTGCCAGCAGTTCCCCCCGGAGCACCGGGGAGCTGTTTTTT. Translated, it gives CASSSPRSTGELFF. V gene TRBV6-5 combines with J gene TRBJ2-2; D unresolved. CDR1 MNHEY and CDR2 SVGAGI come from the germline V gene. The germline V and J ends were trimmed by 4 bases and 4 bases, with 10 bases remaining between them. There are 14 residues in the CDR3.

V gene TRBV18 combines with J gene TRBJ1-5, with 9 nucleotides matching TRBD1. After removal of 2 bases from V and 7 bases from J, the junction contained 6 bases not matched to a gene. The CDR3 length is 15 residues. The germline V gene encodes CDR1 KGHSH and CDR2 LQKENI. Written as DNA, the CDR3 is TGTGCCAGCTCACCAATGGGACAGGGATACCAGCCCCAGCATTTT. This codes for CASSPMGQGYQPQHF.

The chain combines TRBV28 with TRBJ2-3; TRBD2 agrees at 14 bases. CDR1 and CDR2 (germline): MDHEN, SYDVKM. The V gene end was trimmed by 6 bases and the J gene end by 7 bases; junction bases not matched to a gene: 6. The CDR3 sequence is 15 residues long. For the CDR3, the DNA is TGTGCCAGCAGGCGAAGACTAGCGGGAGGGTATACGCAGTATTTT. This sequence encodes CASRRRLAGGYTQYF.

This clone was picked up a small number of times. The chain has TRBV28 and TRBJ2-3; the match to TRBD1 covers 7 bases. V shed 4 bases, J shed 2 bases, and the junction held 15 bases outside the gene matches. This CDR3 contains 18 residues. From germline, CDR1 is MDHEN and CDR2 SYDVKM. CDR3 DNA sequence: TGTGCCAGCAGTTCGCCCAGGGGGTCAGCGACCTACACAGATACGCAGTATTTT. Translating it yields CASSSPRGSATYTDTQYF.

The chain carries TRBV11-2 and TRBJ2-7; tentative D call: TRBD1 (6 bases). Germline V gene data show CDR1 as SGHAT and CDR2 as FQNNGV. With 0 bases removed from V and 3 bases from J, the gap between germline ends came to 9 bases. The CDR3 runs 14 residues. CDR3 sequence: CASSLEWTVYEQYF. The CDR3 region has the DNA TGTGCCAGCAGCTTAGAATGGACAGTCTACGAGCAGTACTTC.

The chain uses TRBV6-5 and TRBJ1-1; D unresolved. The V gene's germline CDR1 is MNHEY and CDR2 SVGAGI. CDR3 length equals 11 residues. Deletions cut 9 bases from V and 11 bases from J, with 16 bases between. As DNA, the CDR3 is TGTGCCAGTTCCCGGGGAGGACCGGCTTTCTTT. Its protein is CASSRGGPAFF.

The chain has TRBV9 and TRBJ1-3, with D perhaps matching TRBD1 (5 bases). V lost 5 bases and J 2 bases, leaving 14 bases between the germline ends. The CDR3 has 15 amino acids. The V gene's germline CDR1 is SGDLS and CDR2 YYNGEE. The CDR3 spells CASSQTGTPGNTIYF. As DNA, the CDR3 is TGTGCCAGCAGTCAAACAGGTACTCCTGGAAACACCATATATTTT.

The table lists this clone with a few counts. The rearrangement uses TRBV30 and TRBJ1-1; D is ambiguous. Germline CDR1 reads GTSNPN; CDR2 reads SVGIG (reference sequence). V was trimmed by 2 bases and J by 1 base, leaving 8 bases between them. The CDR3 sequence is 13 residues long. Here the CDR3 DNA reads TGTGCCTGGAGTCTAGGAAAGAACACTGAAGCTTTCTTT. Its protein product is CAWSLGKNTEAFF. The variable domain in full, completed from reference TRBV30 and TRBJ1-1, reads SQTIHQWPATLVQPVGSPLSLECTVEGTSNPNLYWYRQAAGRGLQLLFYSVGIGQISSEVPQNLSASRPQDRQFILSSKKLLLSDSGFYLCAWSLGKNTEAFFGQGTRLTVV.

This clone was found once. V is TRBV19 and J is TRBJ2-2; D might be TRBD1 (5 bases). The CDR3 covers 14 residues. V was clipped by 10 bases and J by 2 bases, with 14 bases between them. The germline CDR1 and CDR2 sequences are LNHDA and SQIVND (reference sequence). The CDR3 region is CATVGQHNTGELFF. The CDR3 DNA is TGTGCCACCGTGGGGCAACATAACACCGGGGAGCTGTTTTTT.

The chain carries TRBV21-1 and TRBJ2-3; TRBD2, as called in the table, went unchecked against the DNA. TRBV21-1 is a pseudogene segment. The length of the CDR3 is 15 residues. The CDR3 region has the DNA TGTGCCAGCAGCCGGGCGGACTCCTACACAGATACGCAGTATTTT. The encoded protein is CASSRADSYTDTQYF.

This chain links TRBV19 with TRBJ1-2, with 10 nucleotides matching TRBD1. Germline lookup yields CDR1 LNHDA and CDR2 SQIVND (reference sequence). The CDR3 loop spans 13 amino acids. With V trimmed by 5 bases and J by 8 bases, 5 bases remained unmatched. The CDR3 bases are TGTGCCAGTAGTCCCGACAGGGGGCGAGGCTACACCTTC. It is translated as CASSPDRGRGYTF.

CDR3 sequence: CASSFGLWNYEQYF. Here the CDR3 DNA reads TGTGCCAGCAGCTTCGGACTGTGGAACTACGAGCAGTACTTC. The rearrangement uses TRBV5-5 and TRBJ2-7; weak D call: TRBD2 (5 bases). Trimming took off 2 bases at V and 3 bases at J, with 12 bases between the two ends. Germline-derived CDR1 and CDR2 are SGHKS and YYEKEE (reference sequence). The CDR3 length is 14 residues.